A single sample is the source of the 8 T cell receptor beta chains below, sequenced in a study of a mutant IDH1 vaccine in newly diagnosed glioma. Time point of the sample: baseline, week 1 (first vaccination visit). Treatment given: pre-vaccination baseline after standard-of-care therapy. Profiled with immunoSEQ multiplex PCR; TCRdb holds only in-frame clones, not every one. This sample yields over 75,000 clones, of which about 90% are seen a single time; under 0.65% belongs to the top ten. The sample consisted of PBMCs, taken from a glioma patient treated with radiotherapy, temozolomide or both. These receptors all come from a woman aged 45 to 65 with glioma.

The chain joins TRBV28 to TRBJ2-7; D may match TRBD1 or TRBD2 (6 bases each). The CDR3 consists of 15 residues. Germline V gene sequence: CDR1 MDHEN, CDR2 SYDVKM. V lost 7 bases and J 3 bases, leaving 19 bases between the germline ends. CDR3 DNA: TGTGCCAGCAACCTTGAGGGGGGCCCTCACTACGAGCAGTACTTC. Its translation: CASNLEGGPHYEQYF.

This chain uses TRBV6-6 with TRBJ1-1, with D unclear. Germline V gene data show CDR1 as MNHNY and CDR2 as SVGAGI (reference sequence). The CDR3 has 10 residues. The CDR3 nucleotides are TGTCGCCTCGTGAACACTGAAGCTTTCTTT. Residues: CRLVNTEAFF.

The chain couples TRBV30 to TRBJ1-5, with D unresolved. The CDR3 is 14 residues long. Germline assignment: CDR1 GTSNPN and CDR2 SVGIG (reference sequence). With 0 bases removed from V and 0 bases from J, the gap between germline ends came to 6 bases. CDR3 coding DNA: TGTGCCTGGAGTGTACGCCATAGCAATCAGCCCCAGCATTTT. Translation gives CAWSVRHSNQPQHF.

V is TRBV15 and J is TRBJ2-2; D is perhaps TRBD2 (6 bases). V lost 5 bases to trimming and J lost 3 bases, with 10 bases between them. CDR3 length: 14 amino acids. Germline CDR1 and CDR2: LNHNV and YYDKDF (reference sequence). As DNA, the CDR3 is TGTGCCACCAGCCGGGACTCCCACACCGGGGAGCTGTTTTTT. It yields the protein CATSRDSHTGELFF.

This clone was seen only a few times. The V gene is TRBV5-6, the J gene TRBJ2-3, with a possible D match to TRBD1 (5 bases). V was shortened by 5 bases and J by 1 base, with 11 bases between the two germline ends. Germline V gene sequence: CDR1 SGHDT, CDR2 YYEEEE. This CDR3 has 14 amino acids. This CDR3 is CASSLRDGTDTQYF. In DNA, the CDR3 is TGTGCCAGCAGTCTCAGGGATGGCACAGATACGCAGTATTTT.

The chain has TRBV5-1 and TRBJ1-2; possible D gene TRBD1, 6 bases. This CDR3 has 13 amino acids. The V and J ends lost 4 bases and 8 bases respectively, with 15 bases between them. The germline CDR1 and CDR2 sequences are SGHRS and YFSETQ. The CDR3 protein is CASSVGQRNGYTF. CDR3 coding DNA: TGCGCCAGCAGCGTAGGACAGCGGAACGGCTACACCTTC.

The DNA for the CDR3 is TGTGCCAGCAGCCCCCGGGACAGTGAATACAATGAGCAGTTCTTC. Protein sequence: CASSPRDSEYNEQFF. The chain combines TRBV5-4 with TRBJ2-1, with 7 bases lining up with TRBD1. V dropped 4 bases and J dropped 4; count of bases not matched to a gene: 8. The V gene's germline CDR1 is SGHNT and CDR2 YYREEE (reference sequence). CDR3 length: 15 residues.

The chain recombines TRBV2 with TRBJ2-7; 8 nucleotides line up with TRBD1. The trim removed 5 bases at V and 0 bases at J, leaving 9 bases unmatched. Germline CDR1 and CDR2: SNHLY and FYNNEI. This CDR3 is 16 amino acids long. The CDR3 bases are TGTGCCAGCAGTCATCCCCGGGACAGGAGCTCCTACGAGCAGTACTTC. Translating it yields CASSHPRDRSSYEQYF.